These 25 T cell receptor beta chains came from one sample sequenced in a study of glioma-infiltrating T cells. The iRepertoire nested amplicon-rescue multiplex PCR amplified TCR alpha and beta CDR3s from RNA. Each CDR3 protein gets one entry after TCRdb re-called the multiplex PCR reads with MiXCR. The table shows over 80,000 distinct CDR3 sequences, with around 37% occurring only once. Sequencing used glioma tissue, nonneoplastic brain tissue, or PBMCs (not recorded which). The source is a human donor with low-grade glioma or glioblastoma, undergoing nonglioma brain surgery, or in good health (not recorded which).

The rearrangement uses TRBV6-2 or TRBV6-3 and TRBJ2-1; TRBD2 might be the D (5 bases). CDR1 is MNHEY, CDR2 SVGEGT, per germline. The CDR3 is 13 amino acids. V was shortened by 9 bases and J by 8 bases, with 17 bases between the two germline ends. CDR3 region: CASARAFSYEQFF. DNA for the CDR3: TGTGCCAGTGCGCGGGCCTTCTCCTATGAGCAGTTCTTC.

This clonotype occurred many times. The V and J genes are TRBV19 and TRBJ2-7, with D perhaps matching TRBD2 (6 bases). CDR3 size: 12 residues. From germline, CDR1 is LNHDA and CDR2 SQIVND (reference sequence). Trimming shortened V by 5 bases and J by 7 bases, and 12 bases separated the two germline ends. The CDR3 DNA reads TGTGCCAGTAGTCTCGGCGCGGGGGAGCAGTACTTC. Translated, it gives CASSLGAGEQYF.

The chain employs TRBV10-3 and TRBJ2-3; D is unclear. Per germline, CDR1 ENHRY and CDR2 SYGVKD. The CDR3 length is 14 residues. Trimming cost V 9 bases and J 2 bases, with 15 bases left between them. As DNA, the CDR3 is TGTGCCATTAGCACTTGCATCTCCACAGATACGCAGTATTTT. Protein product: CAISTCISTDTQYF.

This clonotype was recorded many times. The rearrangement joins TRBV7-2 to TRBJ2-1, with D tentatively TRBD1 (6 bases). Germline V CDR1 and CDR2: SGHTA, FQGNSA. V lost 3 bases to trimming and J lost 3 bases, with 12 bases between them. The CDR3 has 15 amino acids. The CDR3 coding sequence is TGTGCCAGCAGCTTTGGCCAGGGGAACTACAATGAGCAGTTCTTC. Residues: CASSFGQGNYNEQFF.

In its sample, this clonotype was seen a few times. The V call is TRBV5-6, the J call TRBJ1-4; D call uncertain. The CDR3 length is 14 residues. V was clipped by 1 base and J by 4 bases, with 8 bases between them. The V gene's germline CDR1 is SGHDT and CDR2 YYEEEE. The DNA of the CDR3 is TGTGCCAGCAGCTTGTTCCCGATTAATGAAAAACTGTTTTTT. Protein product: CASSLFPINEKLFF.

The CDR3 DNA follows: TGTGCCAGCAGCCCGTGGACTAGCGGACCCTACGAGCAGTACTTC. Encoded protein: CASSPWTSGPYEQYF. The chain uses TRBV7-2 and TRBJ2-7; 10 bases fit TRBD2. V trimming: 5 bases; J trimming: 2 bases; junction bases outside the gene matches: 6. Germline V gene lookup returns CDR1 SGHTA and CDR2 FQGNSA. The CDR3 has 15 residues.

The chain recombines TRBV12-3 or TRBV12-4 with TRBJ2-5; D call uncertain. Trimming removed 7 bases from V and 2 bases from J, with 11 bases in between. The CDR3 runs 13 residues. The CDR3 here is CASTPPGQETQYF. The CDR3 coding sequence is TGTGCCAGCACCCCCCCAGGTCAAGAGACCCAGTACTTC.

The J gene is TRBJ1-1, the V gene TRBV20-1; D is undetermined. The germline V and J ends were trimmed by 6 bases and 6 bases, with 14 bases remaining between them. The CDR3 is made up of 12 amino acids. The V gene's germline CDR1 is DFQATT and CDR2 SNEGSKA (reference sequence). This chain's CDR3 is CSAPRQLAEAFF. DNA for the CDR3: TGCAGTGCCCCACGTCAGCTCGCTGAAGCTTTCTTT.

There are many counts of this clonotype. The J gene is TRBJ1-2, the V gene TRBV29-1; the D gene is possibly TRBD1 (6 bases). Trimming shortened V by 4 bases and J by 6 bases, and 9 bases separated the two germline ends. CDR3 size: 11 residues. CDR1 is SQVTM, CDR2 ANQGSEA, per germline. CDR3: CSVGRDNGYTF. The CDR3 coding sequence is TGCAGCGTTGGACGGGACAATGGCTACACCTTC. Variable domain in full (rest from reference TRBV29-1 and TRBJ1-2): SAVISQKPSRDICQRGTSLTIQCQVDSQVTMMFWYRQQPGQSLTLIATANQGSEATYESGFVIDKFPISRPNLTFSTLTVSNMSPEDSSIYLCSVGRDNGYTFGSGTRLTVV.

This clonotype was detected many times. V is TRBV4-2 and J is TRBJ2-7; 10 bases fit TRBD2. Germline CDR1 reads LGHNA; CDR2 reads YNFKEQ. The length of the CDR3 is 15 residues. Trimming at V came to 2 bases and at J to 3 bases, leaving 4 bases not matched to a gene. CDR3 loop: CASSQRGLAFYEQYF. CDR3 nucleotide sequence: TGTGCCAGCAGCCAAAGGGGACTAGCGTTCTACGAGCAGTACTTC.

This clonotype has ten or more counts. V and J are TRBV2 and TRBJ1-3; D perhaps matches TRBD1 (5 bases). The CDR3 is 14 amino acids. The V end was cut by 7 bases, the J end by 4 bases, with 14 bases between. Germline V lookup: CDR1 SNHLY, CDR2 FYNNEI. The CDR3 reads CASNWAGSGNTIYF. CDR3 nucleotides: TGTGCCAGCAATTGGGCAGGGTCCGGAAACACCATATATTTT. The full variable domain, its missing parts supplied by reference TRBV2 and TRBJ1-3, is EPEVTQTPSHQVTQMGQEVILRCVPISNHLYFYWYRQILGQKVEFLVSFYNNEISEKSEIFDDQFSVERPDGSNFTLKIRSTKLEDSAMYFCASNWAGSGNTIYFGEGSWLTVV.

V and J are TRBV19 and TRBJ2-5; D perhaps matches TRBD2 (6 bases). CDR3 length equals 13 residues. The germline V gene has CDR1 LNHDA and CDR2 SQIVND (reference sequence). V dropped 6 bases and J dropped 1 base, with 9 bases sitting between them. In nucleotides, the CDR3 is TGTGCCAGTAGGGGACTGAGCCAAGAGACCCAGTACTTC. Translated, it gives CASRGLSQETQYF.

The V call is TRBV20-1, the J call TRBJ2-5; TRBD1 agrees at 9 bases. This CDR3 region has 13 residues. The V segment lost 3 bases and the J segment 1 base; nucleotides outside the gene matches: 0. Germline CDR1 and CDR2: DFQATT and SNEGSKA (reference sequence). In DNA form, the CDR3 reads TGCAGTGCTAGGACAGGGGGCCAAGAGACCCAGTACTTC. It codes for CSARTGGQETQYF.

This clonotype was detected many times. The chain carries TRBV20-1 and TRBJ1-3, with TRBD1 as a possible D gene (6 bases). Germline CDR1 DFQATT, CDR2 SNEGSKA (reference sequence). The length of the CDR3 is 15 residues. V was trimmed by 0 bases and J by 4 bases, leaving 13 bases between them. CDR3 sequence reads: CSARDAGAGGNTIYF. CDR3 DNA sequence: TGCAGTGCTAGAGATGCGGGGGCAGGCGGAAACACCATATATTTT.

The chain is built from TRBV29-1 and TRBJ2-1, with 14 bases matching TRBD2. V lost 6 bases to trimming and J lost 6 bases; unmatched junction nucleotides: 10. The CDR3 consists of 16 residues. The germline CDR1 and CDR2 sequences are SQVTM and ANQGSEA. The CDR3 coding sequence is TGCAGCGTCGGCACCCGACTAGCGGGGGGGCCCAATGAGCAGTTCTTC. Its protein product is CSVGTRLAGGPNEQFF.

This clonotype was counted ten times or more. The chain employs TRBV20-1 and TRBJ1-3; D call uncertain. Germline V gene sequence: CDR1 DFQATT, CDR2 SNEGSKA (reference sequence). Trimming removed 6 bases at V and 1 base at J, with 10 bases between. The CDR3 spans 13 residues. CDR3 in amino acids: CSAAWDSGNTIYF. As DNA, the CDR3 is TGCAGTGCAGCCTGGGATTCTGGAAACACCATATATTTT.

The rearrangement links TRBV6-1 to TRBJ2-7, with D unresolved. Germline CDR1 MNHNS, CDR2 SASEGT. V was pared by 6 bases and J by 6 bases, with 21 bases between. The CDR3 has 15 residues. The CDR3 region is CASSVRDIAPFEQYF. CDR3 sequence (DNA): TGTGCCAGCAGCGTCCGAGACATTGCCCCCTTCGAGCAGTACTTC.

This clonotype was picked up a small number of times. As DNA, the CDR3 is TGTGCCAGCAGCCGAGAAGCAAAGACCTACAATGAGCAGTTCTTC. This encodes CASSREAKTYNEQFF. The J gene is TRBJ2-1, the V gene TRBV5-5; D not resolved. CDR3 size: 15 residues. The V gene lost 4 bases and the J gene lost 2 bases, with 13 bases spanning the gap. From germline, CDR1 is SGHKS and CDR2 YYEKEE (reference sequence).

This clonotype has at least ten counts. The chain is built from TRBV7-2 and TRBJ1-2; no reliable D call. There are 12 residues in the CDR3. Trimming removed 5 bases at V and 3 bases at J, with 7 bases between. Germline V gene sequence: CDR1 SGHTA, CDR2 FQGNSA. The CDR3 DNA is TGTGCCAGCAGCCGGACCGACTATGGCTACACCTTC. It is translated as CASSRTDYGYTF.

Concerning this clonotype itself: Mismatch with germline at one junction end may stem from a read error. The chain couples TRBV19 to TRBJ2-6; D gene uncertain. The germline CDR1 and CDR2 sequences are LNHDA and SQIVND (reference sequence). CDR3 length equals 16 residues. The CDR3 reads CASNIVESSGANVLTF. The CDR3, as DNA: TGTGCCAGTAATATAGTGGAATCCTCTGGGGCCAACGTCCTGACTTTC.

This clonotype was seen at least ten times. The rearrangement uses TRBV10-3 and TRBJ2-7, with D uncertain. Germline loops: CDR1 ENHRY, CDR2 SYGVKD. V gave up 6 bases and J gave up 2 bases, with 8 bases separating them. The CDR3 is made up of 12 amino acids. In nucleotides, the CDR3 is TGTGCCATCAGAACCAATACCTACGAGCAGTACTTC. Translation: CAIRTNTYEQYF.

This clonotype was counted between two and nine times. V and J are TRBV5-6 and TRBJ1-1, with D possibly being TRBD1 (5 bases). Germline CDR1 and CDR2: SGHDT and YYEEEE. V lost 4 bases and J lost 8, with 18 bases in between. The CDR3 covers 14 residues. This CDR3 reads CASSAGGKASEAFF. The CDR3 region has the DNA TGTGCCAGCAGCGCCGGGGGGAAAGCTTCAGAAGCTTTCTTT.

This clonotype appeared a few times. A much larger clone sits a single nucleotide away, making a read error possible. The V call is TRBV7-2, the J call TRBJ2-5; D is possibly TRBD2 (6 bases). V was shortened by 1 base and J by 4 bases, with 16 bases between the two germline ends. The V gene's germline CDR1 is SGHTA and CDR2 FQGNSA. The CDR3 covers 16 residues. As DNA, the CDR3 is TGTGCCAGCAGCTTAGGGCCCCCGGGACTCCGAGAGACCCAGTACTTC. It yields the protein CASSLGPPGLRETQYF.

This clonotype was seen repeatedly, ten times or more. The chain's CDR3 is CSARDTLYNKNIQYF. The CDR3 DNA is TGCAGTGCTAGAGATACCCTGTATAACAAAAACATTCAGTACTTC. The gene calls are TRBV20-1 and TRBJ2-4; D is undetermined. The CDR3 consists of 15 residues. V dropped 0 bases and J dropped 3 bases, with 12 bases sitting between them. Germline V gene lookup returns CDR1 DFQATT and CDR2 SNEGSKA (reference sequence).

The rearrangement links TRBV27 to TRBJ2-7; 10 bases fit TRBD2. Germline loops: CDR1 MNHEY, CDR2 SMNVEV (reference sequence). The CDR3 has 15 amino acids. DNA for the CDR3: TGTGCTAGCCCCATGAGCGGGGGGGCCTTTGAAGAGCAGTACTTC. It encodes CASPMSGGAFEEQYF.